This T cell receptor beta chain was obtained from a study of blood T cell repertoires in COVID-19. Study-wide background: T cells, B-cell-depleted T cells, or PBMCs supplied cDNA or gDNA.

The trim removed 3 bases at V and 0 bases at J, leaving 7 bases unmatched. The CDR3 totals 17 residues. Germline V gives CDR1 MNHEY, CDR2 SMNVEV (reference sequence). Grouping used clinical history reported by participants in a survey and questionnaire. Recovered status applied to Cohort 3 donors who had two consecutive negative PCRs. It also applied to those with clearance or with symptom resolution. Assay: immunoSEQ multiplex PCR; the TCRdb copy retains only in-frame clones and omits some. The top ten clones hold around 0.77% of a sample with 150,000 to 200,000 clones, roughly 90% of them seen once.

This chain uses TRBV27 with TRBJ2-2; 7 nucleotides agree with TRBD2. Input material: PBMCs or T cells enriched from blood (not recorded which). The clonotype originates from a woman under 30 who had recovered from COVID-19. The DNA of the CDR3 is TGTGCCAGCAGTTTCCACTTAGCGGGCGCGAACACCGGGGAGCTGTTTTTT. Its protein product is CASSFHLAGANTGELFF.